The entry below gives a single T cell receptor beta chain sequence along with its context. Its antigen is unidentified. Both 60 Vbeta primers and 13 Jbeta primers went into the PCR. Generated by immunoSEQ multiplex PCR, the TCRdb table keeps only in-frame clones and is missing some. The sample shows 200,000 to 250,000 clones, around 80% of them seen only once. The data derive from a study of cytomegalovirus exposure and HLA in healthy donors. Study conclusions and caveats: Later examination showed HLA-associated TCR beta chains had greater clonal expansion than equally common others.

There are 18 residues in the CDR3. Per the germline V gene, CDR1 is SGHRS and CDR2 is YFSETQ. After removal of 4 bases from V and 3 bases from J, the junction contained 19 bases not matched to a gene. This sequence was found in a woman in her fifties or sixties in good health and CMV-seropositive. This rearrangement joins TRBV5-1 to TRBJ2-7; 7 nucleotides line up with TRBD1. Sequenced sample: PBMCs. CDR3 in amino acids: CASSLSYPGTESYYEQYF. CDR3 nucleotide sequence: TGCGCCAGCAGCCTCTCATATCCCGGGACAGAGTCCTACTACGAGCAGTACTTC.